The next 22 T cell receptor beta chains were all read from a single sample in a study of blood T cell repertoires in COVID-19. The method was immunoSEQ multiplex PCR; TCRdb's version includes in-frame clones alone and lacks a portion of them. The table shows roughly 380,000 clones, with roughly 90% occurring only once. Sequencing was carried out using PBMCs or T cells enriched from blood (not recorded which). The source is a woman in her twenties or thirties who had recovered from COVID-19.

The CDR3 reads CASSLGQGSTPLHF. The CDR3 coding sequence is TGTGCCAGCAGCTTAGGACAGGGGAGTACACCCCTCCACTTT. V is TRBV5-4 and J is TRBJ1-6; 9 bases match TRBD1. The J segment lost 11 bases and the V segment lost 2 bases, leaving 5 bases of the junction unmatched. CDR3 length: 14 amino acids. Germline V lookup: CDR1 SGHNT, CDR2 YYREEE (reference sequence).

The genes are TRBV6-5 and TRBJ1-5; weak D call: TRBD1 (6 bases). Germline V lookup: CDR1 MNHEY, CDR2 SVGAGI. The CDR3 covers 14 residues. Trimming shortened V by 2 bases and J by 5 bases, and 10 bases separated the two germline ends. The CDR3 loop reads CASSYTGTHQPQHF. For the CDR3, the DNA is TGTGCCAGCAGTTACACGGGGACACATCAGCCCCAGCATTTT.

This clone was seen only a few times. The V gene is TRBV15, the J gene TRBJ2-3, with D uncertain. The CDR3 runs to 15 residues. V was shortened by 4 bases and J by 2 bases, with 13 bases between the two germline ends. Germline values: CDR1 LNHNV, CDR2 YYDKDF (reference sequence). CDR3 amino acids: CATSTPLRFTDTQYF. The CDR3 nucleotides read TGTGCCACCAGCACCCCACTACGATTCACAGATACGCAGTATTTT.

The rearrangement links TRBV5-1 to TRBJ1-1, with a weak D call TRBD1 (5 bases). Germline loops: CDR1 SGHRS, CDR2 YFSETQ. Trimming stripped 5 bases from V and 1 base from J, with 9 bases between. CDR3 length: 13 residues. CDR3 in amino acids: CASRRQPNTEAFF. Written as DNA, the CDR3 is TGCGCCAGCAGGAGACAGCCGAACACTGAAGCTTTCTTT.

The CDR3: CASSLGGSSSKNIQYF. The DNA of the CDR3 is TGTGCCAGCAGCTTGGGTGGGAGCTCGAGCAAAAACATTCAGTACTTC. This sequence joins TRBV5-8 and TRBJ2-4; D is possibly TRBD2 (5 bases). Germline-derived CDR1 and CDR2 are SGHTS and YDEGEE. Trimming took 0 bases from V and 3 from J, leaving 13 bases between them. CDR3 length equals 16 residues. The full variable domain, its missing parts supplied by reference TRBV5-8 and TRBJ2-4, is EAGVTQSPTHLIKTRGQQATLRCSPISGHTSVYWYQQALGLGLQFLLWYDEGEERNRGNFPPRFSGRQFPNYSSELNVNALELEDSALYLCASSLGGSSSKNIQYFGAGTRLSVL.

The rearrangement joins TRBV29-1 to TRBJ1-2; perhaps TRBD1 as D (6 bases). The CDR3 length is 14 residues. With 3 bases removed from V and 4 bases from J, the gap between germline ends came to 15 bases. Germline V CDR1 and CDR2: SQVTM, ANQGSEA. CDR3 DNA: TGCAGCGTTGATGGTCCAGGGGCGGGCTATGGCTACACCTTC. As protein: CSVDGPGAGYGYTF.

The V gene is TRBV28, the J gene TRBJ1-1, with D perhaps TRBD1 (6 bases). The V end lost 7 bases, the J end lost 0 bases, and 15 bases lay between the germline ends. The CDR3 has 15 amino acids. Germline loops: CDR1 MDHEN, CDR2 SYDVKM. The CDR3 reads CASIASQGLNTEAFF. For the CDR3, the DNA is TGTGCCAGCATCGCCTCACAGGGCTTGAACACTGAAGCTTTCTTT.

The V gene is TRBV14, the J gene TRBJ2-3; D may be TRBD1 (6 bases). The CDR3 is 17 residues long. Germline CDR1 and CDR2: SGHDN and FVKESK. Trimming removed 0 bases from V and 2 bases from J, with 15 bases in between. CDR3 nucleotides: TGTGCCAGCAGCCAAGATGGGCCGGGGACATACACAGATACGCAGTATTTT. Protein: CASSQDGPGTYTDTQYF.

The CDR3 protein is CASSESRPGEQFF. CDR3 DNA: TGCGCCAGCAGTGAGTCCCGGCCGGGTGAGCAGTTCTTC. The chain carries TRBV10-1 and TRBJ2-1, with D unclear. CDR3 size: 13 residues. Germline V lookup: CDR1 WNHNN, CDR2 SYGVQD (reference sequence). V lost 0 bases and J 9 bases, leaving 9 bases between the germline ends.

This clone was observed once. The V gene is TRBV3-1 (or the pseudogene TRBV3-2), the J gene TRBJ1-3, with TRBD1 matching over 9 bases. V shed 6 bases, J shed 5 bases, and the junction held 5 bases outside the gene matches. The germline gives CDR1 LGHDT, CDR2 YNNKEL (reference sequence). The CDR3 runs 14 residues. The DNA for the CDR3 is TGTGCCAGCAGTGAGGGACAGGGACGAAACACCATATATTTT. It yields the protein CASSEGQGRNTIYF.

The chain is built from TRBV3-1 (or the pseudogene TRBV3-2) and TRBJ2-3; 7 bases align to TRBD1. Germline CDR1 and CDR2: LGHDT and YNNKEL (reference sequence). This CDR3 has 16 amino acids. V lost 3 bases and J lost 4; bases outside the gene matches: 10. DNA of the CDR3: TGTGCCAGCAGCCAGGTCGGACAGGAGGTCCCAGATACGCAGTATTTT. Its protein product is CASSQVGQEVPDTQYF.

V usage is TRBV18 and J usage is TRBJ1-1, with 8 bases that match TRBD1. Germline CDR1 KGHSH, CDR2 LQKENI. After removal of 2 bases from V and 7 bases from J, the junction contained 6 bases not matched to a gene. CDR3 length: 14 amino acids. This CDR3 is CASSPLGQDLEAFF. The CDR3 DNA reads TGTGCCAGCTCACCATTGGGACAGGACCTTGAAGCTTTCTTT. Using reference TRBV18 and TRBJ1-1 for the parts outside the CDR3, the full variable domain is NAGVMQNPRHLVRRRGQEARLRCSPMKGHSHVYWYRQLPEEGLKFMVYLQKENIIDESGMPKERFSAEFPKEGPSILRIQQVVRGDSAAYFCASSPLGQDLEAFFGQGTRLTVV.

The CDR3 here is CASGTGFFYEQYF. DNA of the CDR3: TGCGCCAGTGGGACAGGGTTTTTTTACGAGCAGTACTTC. The chain is built from TRBV10-2 and TRBJ2-7; the match to TRBD1 covers 9 bases. The germline V gene encodes CDR1 WSHSY and CDR2 SAAADI. V lost 9 bases to trimming and J lost 4 bases; unmatched junction nucleotides: 7. The CDR3 runs to 13 residues.

This chain connects TRBV27 to TRBJ1-2; a possible D gene is TRBD1 (5 bases). Trimming removed 7 bases at V and 6 bases at J, with 15 bases between. The V gene's germline CDR1 is MNHEY and CDR2 SMNVEV (reference sequence). This CDR3 contains 13 residues. The CDR3, as DNA: TGTGCCAGCACTTCCAGGGCCAGGCATGGCTACACCTTC. It encodes CASTSRARHGYTF.

The J gene is TRBJ2-2, the V gene TRBV2, with TRBD1 identical over 12 bases. The junction had 7 bases not matched to a gene; V was cut back by 2 bases and J by 6 bases. Germline V CDR1 and CDR2: SNHLY, FYNNEI. The CDR3 runs 17 residues. The CDR3 sequence is CASSEMGQGAISGELFF. The CDR3 coding sequence is TGTGCCAGCAGTGAAATGGGACAGGGGGCGATCTCCGGGGAGCTGTTTTTT.

The chain recombines TRBV10-3 with TRBJ2-3; 7 positions match TRBD1. V shed 8 bases, J shed 0 bases, and the junction held 2 bases outside the gene matches. Germline V lookup: CDR1 ENHRY, CDR2 SYGVKD. The CDR3 has 13 amino acids. CDR3 sequence (DNA): TGTGCCATCGGGGACAGCAGCACAGATACGCAGTATTTT. Its protein is CAIGDSSTDTQYF.

The chain has TRBV10-2 and TRBJ2-2; TRBD2 agrees at 13 bases. CDR3 length equals 15 residues. CDR1 and CDR2 from the germline V gene are WSHSY and SAAADI. The trim removed 6 bases at V and 6 bases at J, leaving 4 bases unmatched. The CDR3 DNA reads as TGCGCCAGCAGGAAGACTAGCGGGGGGTCCGGGGAGCTGTTTTTT. It translates to CASRKTSGGSGELFF.

This clone came up once. The chain combines TRBV6-5 with TRBJ1-3; D ambiguous. Between the trimmed V and J ends, which lost 6 bases and 10 bases, there was a span of 10 bases. Per the germline V gene, CDR1 is MNHEY and CDR2 is SVGAGI. The CDR3 spans 11 residues. In DNA, the CDR3 is TGTGCCAGCAGGCATCAGGATACCATATATTTT. Translated, it gives CASRHQDTIYF.

This clone was counted between two and nine times. This sequence joins TRBV15 and TRBJ2-1; tentatively, D is TRBD1 (6 bases). Germline loops: CDR1 LNHNV, CDR2 YYDKDF (reference sequence). This CDR3 is built from 14 residues. Trimming shortened V by 3 bases and J by 10 bases, and 16 bases separated the two germline ends. The CDR3 region has the DNA TGTGCCACCAGCAGGGGGGCCGGCTTGCAAGAGCAGTTCTTC. It encodes CATSRGAGLQEQFF.

V and J are TRBV7-9 and TRBJ2-7, with D perhaps matching TRBD2 (6 bases). Germline V gene lookup returns CDR1 SEHNR and CDR2 FQNEAQ (reference sequence). This CDR3 spans 13 amino acids. Trimming left V 7 bases short and J 9 bases short, with 19 bases between. CDR3 DNA: TGTGCCAGCAAACGGAGCGGGTCTTCAGCGCAGTACTTC. As protein: CASKRSGSSAQYF.

V and J are TRBV28 and TRBJ1-2; 8 nucleotides line up with TRBD1. The germline CDR1 and CDR2 sequences are MDHEN and SYDVKM. J lost 2 bases, V lost 7 bases, and 15 bases had no gene match. This CDR3 is 17 amino acids long. This CDR3 reads CASTTSGTQGANYGYTF. The CDR3 bases are TGTGCCAGCACCACCTCGGGGACGCAGGGGGCGAACTATGGCTACACCTTC.

The rearrangement uses TRBV27 and TRBJ1-1; 7 bases line up with TRBD1. This CDR3 is built from 14 residues. J was trimmed by 0 bases and V by 6 bases; bases with no gene match: 4. The V gene's germline CDR1 is MNHEY and CDR2 SMNVEV (reference sequence). The CDR3 sequence: CASSRQGLNTEAFF. DNA of the CDR3: TGTGCCAGCAGCCGACAGGGTTTGAACACTGAAGCTTTCTTT.